A selection of T cell receptor beta chains follows, all from one sample in a study of shared clonotypes between healthy human individuals. Assay: immunoSEQ multiplex PCR; the TCRdb copy retains only in-frame clones and omits some. In the table there are about 1.5 million clones, about 98% of which are singletons. The sequencing sample was made of naive CD4+ T cells sorted from blood. The source is a man aged 30 to 39 in good health. CDR3s include the opening cysteine and the closing phenylalanine or tryptophan. The D gene is left open where the match is weak. Clone size is not always given. Where it is, it says once, few, many or a class for expanded clones.

j_call	clone_size	v_call	d_call	cdr3_nt	cdr3_aa
TRBJ2-7	NA	TRBV5-6	NA	TGTGCCAGCAGCCCCTGGGAGCGGTACGAGCAGTACTTC	CASSPWERYEQYF
TRBJ2-7	NA	TRBV19	TRBD1	TGTGCCAGTAGTAGCGGGACAGGCCTCTACGAGCAGTACTTC	CASSSGTGLYEQYF
TRBJ2-3	NA	TRBV29-1	NA	TGCAGCGTTGACGGGGGAGGCAGGGGATCTAGCACAGATACGCAGTATTTT	CSVDGGGRGSSTDTQYF
TRBJ2-5	NA	TRBV25-1	TRBD2	TGTGCCAGCAGTGATCCCGGACTAGCGGCGGAGACCCAGTACTTC	CASSDPGLAAETQYF
TRBJ2-3	NA	TRBV5-4	NA	TGTGCCAGCAGCTTGGATGGGGGACGCACAGATACGCAGTATTTT	CASSLDGGRTDTQYF
TRBJ2-1	NA	TRBV11-2	TRBD2	TGTGCCAGCAGCTCACGGACTAGCGGGGATTACAATGAGCAGTTCTTC	CASSSRTSGDYNEQFF
TRBJ1-1	NA	TRBV6-1	NA	TGTGCCAGCAGTTTCAGGGATTCTGAAGCTTTCTTT	CASSFRDSEAFF
TRBJ2-5	NA	TRBV11-1	NA	TGTGCCAGCAGCTTTCCCCCAGCGGAGTACCAAGAGACCCAGTACTTC	CASSFPPAEYQETQYF
TRBJ2-1	NA	TRBV19	TRBD2	TGTGCCAGTAGTATAAGTGTTTCAGGGACTAGCGGGAGGAAAAACAATGAGCAGTTCTTC	CASSISVSGTSGRKNNEQFF
TRBJ2-1	NA	TRBV6-1	TRBD2	TGTGCCAGCAGTGAACGACTAGCGGAGCAGTTCTTC	CASSERLAEQFF
TRBJ2-7	NA	TRBV7-4	TRBD1	TGTGCCAGCAGCCAATCTATGGACAGGCTAGTACATCCCCTGCAGTACTTC	CASSQSMDRLVHPLQYF
TRBJ2-5	NA	TRBV10-2	TRBD1	TGCGCCAGCAGGGAGACAGGGTATTTGGAGACCCAGTACTTC	CASRETGYLETQYF
TRBJ2-2	NA	TRBV5-1	NA	TGCGCCAGCAGCTTGGGGACGAACACCGGGGAGCTGTTTTTT	CASSLGTNTGELFF
TRBJ2-3	NA	TRBV5-1	TRBD1	TGCGCCAGCAGATGGACCGGGACAGAGAGCACAGATACGCAGTATTTT	CASRWTGTESTDTQYF
TRBJ1-1	NA	TRBV6-5	NA	TGTGCCAGCAGTTCGTTAACCCCCTATGAAGCTTTCTTT	CASSSLTPYEAFF
TRBJ2-7	NA	TRBV29-1	NA	TGCAGCGTTTATAGACTAGACCCCTACGAGCAGTACTTC	CSVYRLDPYEQYF
TRBJ1-5	few	TRBV28	NA	TGTGCCAGCAGTCCACGCCATCACCAGCCCCAGCATTTT	CASSPRHHQPQHF
TRBJ2-2	NA	TRBV10-3	NA	TGTGCCATCGGCGAGGGCGCCCCGAACACCGGGGAGCTGTTTTTT	CAIGEGAPNTGELFF
TRBJ2-2	NA	TRBV30	NA	TGTGCCTGGAGTGTACTTGGGGGCACCGGGGAGCTGTTTTTT	CAWSVLGGTGELFF
TRBJ1-3	NA	TRBV27	NA	TGTGCCAGCAGTTTTGCGGGGCATGGGGGAAACACCATATATTTT	CASSFAGHGGNTIYF
TRBJ2-6	NA	TRBV5-8	TRBD1	TGTGCCAGCAGCCCCTGGACAGGGCTAGGGGGGGCCAACGTCCTGACTTTC	CASSPWTGLGGANVLTF
TRBJ2-7	NA	TRBV29-1	TRBD1	TGCAGCGTTGGTGGACAGGGAAAGTACGAGCAGTACTTC	CSVGGQGKYEQYF
TRBJ2-2	NA	TRBV7-9	NA	TGTGCCAGCAGCTTAGCACTGGAGGGGAGAGGAACCGGGGAGCTGTTTTTT	CASSLALEGRGTGELFF
TRBJ2-7	NA	TRBV19	TRBD1	TGTGCCAGTAGTTTCTTTAAGGGACAGGGGGTGTACGAGCAGTACTTC	CASSFFKGQGVYEQYF
TRBJ1-2	NA	TRBV7-8	TRBD1	TGTGCCAGCAGCCCATTGACGACAGGGGATTATGGCTACACCTTC	CASSPLTTGDYGYTF